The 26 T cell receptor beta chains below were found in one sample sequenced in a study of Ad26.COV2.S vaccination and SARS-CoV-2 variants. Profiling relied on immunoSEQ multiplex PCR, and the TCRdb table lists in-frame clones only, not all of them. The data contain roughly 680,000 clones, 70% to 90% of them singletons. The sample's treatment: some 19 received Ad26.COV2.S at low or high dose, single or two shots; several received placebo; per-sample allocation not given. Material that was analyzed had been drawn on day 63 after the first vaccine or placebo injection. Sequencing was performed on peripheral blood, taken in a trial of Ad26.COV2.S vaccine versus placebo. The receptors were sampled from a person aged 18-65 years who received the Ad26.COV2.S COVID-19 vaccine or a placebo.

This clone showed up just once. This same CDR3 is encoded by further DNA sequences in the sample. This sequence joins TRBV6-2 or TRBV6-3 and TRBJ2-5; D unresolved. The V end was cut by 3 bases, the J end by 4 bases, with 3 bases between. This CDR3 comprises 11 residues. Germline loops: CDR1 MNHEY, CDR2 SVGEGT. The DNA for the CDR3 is TGTGCCAGCAGTTATGGAGAGACCCAGTACTTC. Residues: CASSYGETQYF.

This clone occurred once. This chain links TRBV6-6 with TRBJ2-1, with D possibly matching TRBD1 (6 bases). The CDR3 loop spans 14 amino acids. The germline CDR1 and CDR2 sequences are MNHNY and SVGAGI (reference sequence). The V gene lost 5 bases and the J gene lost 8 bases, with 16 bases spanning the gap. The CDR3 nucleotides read TGTGCCAGCAGTCACGCGGACAGTGGAGATGAGCAGTTCTTC. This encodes CASSHADSGDEQFF.

CDR3 region: CATQGQTQETQYF. The CDR3 DNA reads TGTGCCACGCAGGGACAGACCCAAGAGACCCAGTACTTC. V and J are TRBV7-9 and TRBJ2-5; 7 positions agree with TRBD1. V shed 10 bases and J 1 base; nucleotides not matched to a gene: 6. The V gene's germline CDR1 is SEHNR and CDR2 FQNEAQ (reference sequence). CDR3 length: 13 amino acids.

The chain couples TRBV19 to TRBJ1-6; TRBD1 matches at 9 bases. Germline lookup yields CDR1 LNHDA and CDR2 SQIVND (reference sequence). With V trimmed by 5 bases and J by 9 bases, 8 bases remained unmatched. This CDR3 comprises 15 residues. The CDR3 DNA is TGTGCCAGTAGTGCCGACAGGGGGATAAGTTCACCCCTCCACTTT. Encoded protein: CASSADRGISSPLHF.

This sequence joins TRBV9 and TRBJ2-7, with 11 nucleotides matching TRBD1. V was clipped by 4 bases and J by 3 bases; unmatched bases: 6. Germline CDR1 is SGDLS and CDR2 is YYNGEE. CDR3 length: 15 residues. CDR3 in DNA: TGTGCCAGCAGCTTCTCCGGGACAGGGGGCTACGAGCAGTACTTC. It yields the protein CASSFSGTGGYEQYF.

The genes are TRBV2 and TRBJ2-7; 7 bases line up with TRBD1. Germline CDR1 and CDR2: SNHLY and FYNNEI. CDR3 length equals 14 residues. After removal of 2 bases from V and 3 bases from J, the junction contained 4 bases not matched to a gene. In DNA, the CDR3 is TGTGCCAGCAGTGAAACGGCAGGGGGCTACGAGCAGTACTTC. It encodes CASSETAGGYEQYF.

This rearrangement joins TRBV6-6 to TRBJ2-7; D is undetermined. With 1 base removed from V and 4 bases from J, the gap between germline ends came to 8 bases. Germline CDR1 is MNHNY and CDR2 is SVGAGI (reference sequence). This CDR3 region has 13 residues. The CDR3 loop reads CASSYLGVYEQYF. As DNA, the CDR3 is TGTGCCAGCAGTTACTTAGGAGTTTACGAGCAGTACTTC.

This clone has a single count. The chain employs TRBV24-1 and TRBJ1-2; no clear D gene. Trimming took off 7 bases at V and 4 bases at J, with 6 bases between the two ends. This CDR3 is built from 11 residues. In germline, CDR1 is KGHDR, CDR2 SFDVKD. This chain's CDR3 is CATSNGYGYTF. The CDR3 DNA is TGTGCCACCAGCAACGGCTATGGCTACACCTTC.

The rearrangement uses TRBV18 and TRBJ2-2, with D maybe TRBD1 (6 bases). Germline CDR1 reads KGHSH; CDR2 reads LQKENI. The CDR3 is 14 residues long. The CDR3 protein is CAGKEQGNTGELFF. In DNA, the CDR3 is TGTGCAGGGAAAGAACAGGGAAACACCGGGGAGCTGTTTTTT.

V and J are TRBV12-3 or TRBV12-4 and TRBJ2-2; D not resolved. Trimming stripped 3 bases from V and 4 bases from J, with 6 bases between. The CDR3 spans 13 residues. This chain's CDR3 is CASSLRLTGELFF. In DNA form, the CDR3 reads TGTGCCAGCAGTTTGCGGCTCACCGGGGAGCTGTTTTTT.

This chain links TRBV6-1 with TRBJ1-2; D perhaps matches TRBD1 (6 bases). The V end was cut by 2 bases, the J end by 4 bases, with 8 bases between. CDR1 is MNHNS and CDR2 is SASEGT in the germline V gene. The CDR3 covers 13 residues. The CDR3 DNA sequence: TGTGCCAGCAGTGAACAGGGGATCTATGGCTACACCTTC. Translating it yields CASSEQGIYGYTF.

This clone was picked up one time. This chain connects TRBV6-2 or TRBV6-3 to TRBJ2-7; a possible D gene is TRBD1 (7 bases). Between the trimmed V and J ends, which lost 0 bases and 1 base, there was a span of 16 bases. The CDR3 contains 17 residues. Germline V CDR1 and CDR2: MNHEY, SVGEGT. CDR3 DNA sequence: TGTGCCAGCAGTTACTCGCGGGACAGAGAGGTGTCCTACGAGCAGTACTTC. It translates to CASSYSRDREVSYEQYF.

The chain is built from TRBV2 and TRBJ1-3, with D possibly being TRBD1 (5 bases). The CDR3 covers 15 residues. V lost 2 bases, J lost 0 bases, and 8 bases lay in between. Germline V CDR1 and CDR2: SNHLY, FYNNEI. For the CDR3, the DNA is TGTGCCAGCAGTGAACTGACAGTCTCTGGAAACACCATATATTTT. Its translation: CASSELTVSGNTIYF.

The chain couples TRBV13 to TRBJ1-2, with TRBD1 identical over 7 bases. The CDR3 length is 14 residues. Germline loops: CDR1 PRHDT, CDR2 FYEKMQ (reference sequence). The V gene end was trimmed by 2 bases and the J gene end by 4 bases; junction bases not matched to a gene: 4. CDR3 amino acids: CASSLSWDSYGYTF. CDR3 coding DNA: TGTGCCAGCAGCTTATCCTGGGACAGCTATGGCTACACCTTC.

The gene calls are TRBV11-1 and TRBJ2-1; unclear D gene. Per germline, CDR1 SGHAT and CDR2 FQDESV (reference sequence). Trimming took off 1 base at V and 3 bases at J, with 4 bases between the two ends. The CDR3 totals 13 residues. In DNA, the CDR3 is TGTGCCAGCAGCTTAGGTAGCTACAATGAGCAGTTCTTC. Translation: CASSLGSYNEQFF.

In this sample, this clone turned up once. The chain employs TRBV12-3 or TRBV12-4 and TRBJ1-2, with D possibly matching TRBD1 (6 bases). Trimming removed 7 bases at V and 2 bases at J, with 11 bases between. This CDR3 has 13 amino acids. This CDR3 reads CASIPQGNYGYTF. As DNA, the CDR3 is TGTGCCAGCATCCCTCAGGGGAACTATGGCTACACCTTC.

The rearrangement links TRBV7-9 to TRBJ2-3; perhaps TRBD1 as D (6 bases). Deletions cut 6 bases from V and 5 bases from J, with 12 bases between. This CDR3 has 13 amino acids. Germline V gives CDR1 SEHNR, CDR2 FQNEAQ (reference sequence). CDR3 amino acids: CASSRQAKDTQYF. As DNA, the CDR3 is TGTGCCAGCAGTCGACAGGCCAAAGATACGCAGTATTTT.

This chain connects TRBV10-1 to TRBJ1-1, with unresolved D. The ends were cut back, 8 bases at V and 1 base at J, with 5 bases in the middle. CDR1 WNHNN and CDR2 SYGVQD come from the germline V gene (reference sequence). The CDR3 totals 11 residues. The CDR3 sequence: CASDRNTEAFF. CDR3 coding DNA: TGCGCCAGCGACCGGAACACTGAAGCTTTCTTT.

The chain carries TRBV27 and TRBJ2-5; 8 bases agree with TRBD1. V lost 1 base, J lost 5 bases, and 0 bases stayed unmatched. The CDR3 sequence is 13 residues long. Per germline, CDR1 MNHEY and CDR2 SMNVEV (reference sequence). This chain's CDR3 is CASSLYRGETQYF. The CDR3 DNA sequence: TGTGCCAGCAGTTTATACAGGGGGGAGACCCAGTACTTC.

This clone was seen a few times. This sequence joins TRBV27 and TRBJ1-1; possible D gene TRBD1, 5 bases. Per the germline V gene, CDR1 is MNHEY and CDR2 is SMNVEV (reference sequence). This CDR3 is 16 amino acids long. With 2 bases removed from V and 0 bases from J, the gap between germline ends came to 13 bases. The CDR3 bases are TGTGCCAGCAGTTTACTGTCAGGGAGGATGAACACTGAAGCTTTCTTT. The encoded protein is CASSLLSGRMNTEAFF.

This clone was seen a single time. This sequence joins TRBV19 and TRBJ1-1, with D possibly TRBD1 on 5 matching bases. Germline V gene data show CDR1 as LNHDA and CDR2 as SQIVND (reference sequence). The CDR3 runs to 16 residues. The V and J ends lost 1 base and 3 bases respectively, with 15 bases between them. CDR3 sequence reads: CASSIAGGDGYTEAFF. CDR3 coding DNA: TGTGCCAGTAGTATAGCGGGGGGAGACGGATACACTGAAGCTTTCTTT. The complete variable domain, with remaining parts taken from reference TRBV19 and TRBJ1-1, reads DGGITQSPKYLFRKEGQNVTLSCEQNLNHDAMYWYRQDPGQGLRLIYYSQIVNDFQKGDIAEGYSVSREKKESFPLTVTSAQKNPTAFYLCASSIAGGDGYTEAFFGQGTRLTVV.

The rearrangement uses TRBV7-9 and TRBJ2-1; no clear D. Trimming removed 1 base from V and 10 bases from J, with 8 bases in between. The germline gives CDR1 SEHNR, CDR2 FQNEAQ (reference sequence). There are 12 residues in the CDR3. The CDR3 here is CASSLGTVEQFF. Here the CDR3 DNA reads TGTGCCAGCAGCTTAGGGACGGTGGAGCAGTTCTTC.

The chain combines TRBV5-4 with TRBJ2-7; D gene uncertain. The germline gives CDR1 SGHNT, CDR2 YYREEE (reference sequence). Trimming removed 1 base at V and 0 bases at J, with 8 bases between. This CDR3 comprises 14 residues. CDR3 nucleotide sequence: TGTGCCAGCAGCTTGTGGGGTAGCTCCTACGAGCAGTACTTC. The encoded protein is CASSLWGSSYEQYF.

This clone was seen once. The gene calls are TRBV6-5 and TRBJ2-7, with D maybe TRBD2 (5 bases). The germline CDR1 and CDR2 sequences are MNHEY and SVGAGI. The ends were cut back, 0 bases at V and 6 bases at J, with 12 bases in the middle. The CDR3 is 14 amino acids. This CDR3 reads CASSYSRGPGEQYF. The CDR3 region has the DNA TGTGCCAGCAGTTACTCCCGGGGTCCCGGCGAGCAGTACTTC.

The DNA for the CDR3 is TGTGCCAGCAGCTTGCCGGGACGGAGGAACACTGAAGCTTTCTTT. Amino acids: CASSLPGRRNTEAFF. This chain joins TRBV5-8 and TRBJ1-1, with a weak D call TRBD1 (5 bases). Germline V CDR1 and CDR2: SGHTS, YDEGEE. The V gene lost 1 base and the J gene lost 1 base, with 11 bases spanning the gap. This CDR3 comprises 15 residues.

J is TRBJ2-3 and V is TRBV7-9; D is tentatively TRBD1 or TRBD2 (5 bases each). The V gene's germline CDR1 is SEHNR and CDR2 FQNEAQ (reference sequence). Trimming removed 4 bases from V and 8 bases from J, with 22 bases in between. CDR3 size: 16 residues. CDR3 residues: CASSSGPVGDRVTQYF. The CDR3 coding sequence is TGTGCCAGCAGCTCAGGCCCTGTGGGAGACAGAGTTACGCAGTATTTT.